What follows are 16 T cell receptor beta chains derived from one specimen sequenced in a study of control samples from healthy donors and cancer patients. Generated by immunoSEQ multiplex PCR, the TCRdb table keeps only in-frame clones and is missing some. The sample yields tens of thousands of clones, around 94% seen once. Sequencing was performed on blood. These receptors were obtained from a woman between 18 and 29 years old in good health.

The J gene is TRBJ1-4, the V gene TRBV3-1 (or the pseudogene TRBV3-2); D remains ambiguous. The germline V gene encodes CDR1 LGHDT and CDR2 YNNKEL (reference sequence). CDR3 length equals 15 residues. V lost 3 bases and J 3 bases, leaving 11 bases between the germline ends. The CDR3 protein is CASSQERVANEKLFF. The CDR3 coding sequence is TGTGCCAGCAGCCAGGAAAGGGTGGCTAATGAAAAACTGTTTTTT.

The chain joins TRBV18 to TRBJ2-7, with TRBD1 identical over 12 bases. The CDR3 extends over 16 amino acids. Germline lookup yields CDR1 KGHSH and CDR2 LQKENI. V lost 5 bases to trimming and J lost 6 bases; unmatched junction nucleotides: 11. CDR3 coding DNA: TGTGCCAGCTCATCGACCGGGACAGGGGGCTCCGGCGAGCAGTACTTC. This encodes CASSSTGTGGSGEQYF. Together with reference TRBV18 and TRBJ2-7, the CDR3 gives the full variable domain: NAGVMQNPRHLVRRRGQEARLRCSPMKGHSHVYWYRQLPEEGLKFMVYLQKENIIDESGMPKERFSAEFPKEGPSILRIQQVVRGDSAAYFCASSSTGTGGSGEQYFGPGTRLTVT.

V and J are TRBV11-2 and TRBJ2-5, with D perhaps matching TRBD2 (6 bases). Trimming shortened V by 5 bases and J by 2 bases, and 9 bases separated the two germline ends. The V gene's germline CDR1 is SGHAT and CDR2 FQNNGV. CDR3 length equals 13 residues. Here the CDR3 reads CASSRGTQETQYF. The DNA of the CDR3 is TGTGCCAGCAGCCGGGGGACTCAAGAGACCCAGTACTTC.

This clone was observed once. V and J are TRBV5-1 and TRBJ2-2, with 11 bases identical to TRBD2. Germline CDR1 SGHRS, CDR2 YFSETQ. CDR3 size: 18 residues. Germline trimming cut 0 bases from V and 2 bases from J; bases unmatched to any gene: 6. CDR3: CASSLEPLAGGNTGELFF. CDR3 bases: TGCGCCAGCAGCTTGGAACCCCTAGCGGGAGGAAACACCGGGGAGCTGTTTTTT.

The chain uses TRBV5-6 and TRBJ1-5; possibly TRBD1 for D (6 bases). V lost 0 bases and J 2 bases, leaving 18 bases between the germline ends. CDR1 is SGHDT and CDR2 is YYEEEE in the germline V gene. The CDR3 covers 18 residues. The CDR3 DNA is TGTGCCAGCAGCTTGGCGGGTGGGGCAGGGGTGGGCAATCAGCCCCAGCATTTT. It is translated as CASSLAGGAGVGNQPQHF.

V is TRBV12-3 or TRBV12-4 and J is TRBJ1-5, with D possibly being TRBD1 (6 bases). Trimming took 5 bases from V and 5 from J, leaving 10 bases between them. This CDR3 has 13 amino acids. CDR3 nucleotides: TGTGCCAGCAGTCCCCCAGGGGATCAGCCCCAGCATTTT. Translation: CASSPPGDQPQHF.

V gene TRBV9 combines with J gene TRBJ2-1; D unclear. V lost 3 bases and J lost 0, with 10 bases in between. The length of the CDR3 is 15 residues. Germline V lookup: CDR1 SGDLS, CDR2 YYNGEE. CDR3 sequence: CASSGITSSYNEQFF. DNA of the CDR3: TGTGCCAGCAGCGGCATTACGAGCTCCTACAATGAGCAGTTCTTC.

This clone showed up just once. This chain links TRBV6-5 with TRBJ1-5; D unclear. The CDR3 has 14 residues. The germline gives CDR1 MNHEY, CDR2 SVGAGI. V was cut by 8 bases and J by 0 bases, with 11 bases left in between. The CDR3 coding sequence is TGTGCCAGCCAGGTCGGTCATAGCAATCAGCCCCAGCATTTT. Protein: CASQVGHSNQPQHF.

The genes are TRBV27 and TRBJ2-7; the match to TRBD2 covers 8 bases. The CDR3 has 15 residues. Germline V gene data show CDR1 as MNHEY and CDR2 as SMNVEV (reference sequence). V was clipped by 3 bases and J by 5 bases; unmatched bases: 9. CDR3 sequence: CASSFLAGSENEQYF. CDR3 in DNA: TGTGCCAGCAGTTTCTTAGCGGGAAGCGAAAACGAGCAGTACTTC.

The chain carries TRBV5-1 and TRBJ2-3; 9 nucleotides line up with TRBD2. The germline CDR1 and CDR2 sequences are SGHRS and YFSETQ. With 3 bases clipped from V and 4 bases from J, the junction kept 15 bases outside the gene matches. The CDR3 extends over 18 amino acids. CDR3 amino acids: CASSYYPRAGGPSDTQYF. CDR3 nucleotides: TGCGCCAGCAGCTACTACCCTCGGGCGGGAGGGCCCTCAGATACGCAGTATTTT.

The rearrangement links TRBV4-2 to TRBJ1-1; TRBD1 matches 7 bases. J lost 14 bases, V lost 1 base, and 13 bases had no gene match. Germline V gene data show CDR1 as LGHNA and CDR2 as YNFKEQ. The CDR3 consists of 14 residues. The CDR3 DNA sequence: TGTGCCAGCAGCCAAGCTCCTATGACAGGGCAAGTGTTCTTT. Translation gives CASSQAPMTGQVFF.

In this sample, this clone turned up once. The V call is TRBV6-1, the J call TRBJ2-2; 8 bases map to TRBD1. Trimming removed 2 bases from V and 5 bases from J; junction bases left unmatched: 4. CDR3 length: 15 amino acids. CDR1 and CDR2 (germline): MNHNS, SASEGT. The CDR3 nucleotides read TGTGCCAGCAGTGAATCACAGGGGGGAACCGGGGAGCTGTTTTTT. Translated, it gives CASSESQGGTGELFF.

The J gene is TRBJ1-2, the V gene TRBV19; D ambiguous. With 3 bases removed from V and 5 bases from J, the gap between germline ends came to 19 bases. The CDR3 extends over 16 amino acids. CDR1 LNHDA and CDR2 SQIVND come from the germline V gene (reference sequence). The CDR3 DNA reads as TGTGCCAGTAGTATTCTTGCTGGGAATACTGAATATGGCTACACCTTC. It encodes CASSILAGNTEYGYTF.

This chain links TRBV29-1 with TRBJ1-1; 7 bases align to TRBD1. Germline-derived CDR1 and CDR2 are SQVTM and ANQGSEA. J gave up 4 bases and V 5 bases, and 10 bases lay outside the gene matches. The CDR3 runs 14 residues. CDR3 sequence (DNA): TGCAGCGTTATTATAGTTGCAGGGGGCACTGAAGCTTTCTTT. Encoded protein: CSVIIVAGGTEAFF.

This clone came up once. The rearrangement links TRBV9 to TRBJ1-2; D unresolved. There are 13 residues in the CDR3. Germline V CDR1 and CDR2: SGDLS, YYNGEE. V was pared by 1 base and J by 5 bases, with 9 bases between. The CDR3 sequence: CASSVLDSYGYTF. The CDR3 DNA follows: TGTGCCAGCAGCGTACTCGACTCATATGGCTACACCTTC.

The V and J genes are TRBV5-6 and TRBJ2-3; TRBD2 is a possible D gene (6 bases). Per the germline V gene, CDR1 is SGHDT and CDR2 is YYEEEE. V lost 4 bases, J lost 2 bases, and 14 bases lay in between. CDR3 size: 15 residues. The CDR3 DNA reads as TGTGCCAGCAGCCGCCTTTGGCGGGACACAGATACGCAGTATTTT. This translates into CASSRLWRDTDTQYF.